Listed below are T cell receptor beta chains from one sample, sequenced in a study of chemoradiotherapy in HPV16-positive cancers. Produced via immunoSEQ multiplex PCR; TCRdb's table is partial and in-frame only. The sample yields 9,500 to 15,000 clones, roughly 90% seen once. Sample: blood, taken from a patient who underwent chemoradiotherapy. These receptor sequences come from a human donor with HPV-associated anogenital cancer. Both conserved end residues are part of each CDR3. Each record gives: J gene, D gene, clone size, V gene, CDR3 DNA, CDR3 protein. The D gene is left open where the match is weak. Clone size appears in some rows only: once, few, many, or a class for an expanded clone.

j_call: TRBJ2-3
d_call: NA
clone_size: once
v_call: TRBV7-3
cdr3_nt: TGTGCCAGCAGCTCGGAAGGAACAGATACGCAGTATTTT
cdr3_aa: CASSSEGTDTQYF

j_call: TRBJ1-2
d_call: NA
clone_size: few
v_call: TRBV20-1
cdr3_nt: TGCAGTGCTGCGGAGAATGGCTACACCTTC
cdr3_aa: CSAAENGYTF

j_call: TRBJ2-3
d_call: NA
clone_size: once
v_call: TRBV11-3
cdr3_nt: TGTGCCAGCAGCTTAGATGAGGGGCGGGGACACACAGATACGCAGTATTTT
cdr3_aa: CASSLDEGRGHTDTQYF

j_call: TRBJ1-2
d_call: TRBD1
clone_size: NA
v_call: TRBV5-4
cdr3_nt: TGTGCCAGCAGCTTGGACAGGGGGACCTATGGCTACACCTTC
cdr3_aa: CASSLDRGTYGYTF

j_call: TRBJ1-2
d_call: NA
clone_size: NA
v_call: TRBV19
cdr3_nt: TGTGCCAGTAGTATGACAGTCTATGGCTACACCTTC
cdr3_aa: CASSMTVYGYTF

j_call: TRBJ2-3
d_call: TRBD2
clone_size: NA
v_call: TRBV6-4
cdr3_nt: TGTGCCAGCATGAAACTAGCGGGCAGCACAGATACGCAGTATTTT
cdr3_aa: CASMKLAGSTDTQYF

j_call: TRBJ1-1
d_call: NA
clone_size: NA
v_call: TRBV5-4
cdr3_nt: TGTGCCAGCAGCCCCTGGGTGGGACCGATGAACACTGAAGCTTTCTTT
cdr3_aa: CASSPWVGPMNTEAFF

j_call: TRBJ2-3
d_call: NA
clone_size: NA
v_call: TRBV14
cdr3_nt: TGTGCCAGCAGCCTGTCGTCCGGGACGCAGTATTTT
cdr3_aa: CASSLSSGTQYF

j_call: TRBJ2-7
d_call: NA
clone_size: few
v_call: TRBV4-1
cdr3_nt: TGCGCCAGCAGCCAAGCCGAGGGGGGTTCCTACGAGCAGTACTTC
cdr3_aa: CASSQAEGGSYEQYF

j_call: TRBJ2-1
d_call: TRBD1
clone_size: NA
v_call: TRBV7-3
cdr3_nt: TGTGCCAGCAGCTTCGGACAGGGCCACAATGAGCAGTTCTTC
cdr3_aa: CASSFGQGHNEQFF

j_call: TRBJ2-7
d_call: TRBD1
clone_size: NA
v_call: TRBV11-3
cdr3_nt: TGTGCCAGCAGCCCCCGGGACAGGGAAAACTACGAGCAGTACTTC
cdr3_aa: CASSPRDRENYEQYF

j_call: TRBJ2-1
d_call: TRBD1
clone_size: NA
v_call: TRBV29-1
cdr3_nt: TGCAGCGTTGAGGACCACAGGGGCGCCTACAATGAGCAGTTCTTC
cdr3_aa: CSVEDHRGAYNEQFF

j_call: TRBJ1-2
d_call: NA
clone_size: NA
v_call: TRBV18
cdr3_nt: TGTGCCAGCTCCCCGGGCAGGACGGATGGCTACACCTTC
cdr3_aa: CASSPGRTDGYTF

j_call: TRBJ2-2
d_call: TRBD2
clone_size: NA
v_call: TRBV5-4
cdr3_nt: TGTGCCAGCAGCTTGGGGCTAGCGGGGGACGCCGGGGAGCTGTTTTTT
cdr3_aa: CASSLGLAGDAGELFF

j_call: TRBJ1-3
d_call: NA
clone_size: NA
v_call: TRBV2
cdr3_nt: TGTGCCATCAACCTGGGCTCTGGAAACACCATATATTTT
cdr3_aa: CAINLGSGNTIYF

j_call: TRBJ1-5
d_call: NA
clone_size: NA
v_call: TRBV15
cdr3_nt: TGTGCCACCAGCAGAGGATTATGGGGCAATCAGCCCCAGCATTTT
cdr3_aa: CATSRGLWGNQPQHF